This T cell receptor beta chain was obtained from a study of T cells in localized non-small cell lung cancer. As regards this clone: Its antigen is not known.

Data came from immunoSEQ multiplex PCR; TCRdb stores just in-frame clones and leaves some out. The profile covers 35,000 to 50,000 clones, with roughly 80% appearing a single time and approximately 35% taken by the ten largest. Findings and limits, study-wide: A single tumor region was sequenced, leaving heterogeneity possible. Higher adjacent-lung clonality was associated with shorter survival.

V was clipped by 3 bases and J by 3 bases, with 0 bases between them. The CDR3 is 11 amino acids. Germline V gene data show CDR1 as MDHEN and CDR2 as SYDVKM. The rearrangement uses TRBV28 and TRBJ2-1; D is unclear. The input for sequencing was PBMCs, taken before any cancer treatment. This clonotype originated in a woman aged 40-75 years with stage II squamous cell lung carcinoma. In DNA, the CDR3 is TGTGCCAGCAGTTTCTACAATGAGCAGTTCTTC. Translated: CASSFYNEQFF.